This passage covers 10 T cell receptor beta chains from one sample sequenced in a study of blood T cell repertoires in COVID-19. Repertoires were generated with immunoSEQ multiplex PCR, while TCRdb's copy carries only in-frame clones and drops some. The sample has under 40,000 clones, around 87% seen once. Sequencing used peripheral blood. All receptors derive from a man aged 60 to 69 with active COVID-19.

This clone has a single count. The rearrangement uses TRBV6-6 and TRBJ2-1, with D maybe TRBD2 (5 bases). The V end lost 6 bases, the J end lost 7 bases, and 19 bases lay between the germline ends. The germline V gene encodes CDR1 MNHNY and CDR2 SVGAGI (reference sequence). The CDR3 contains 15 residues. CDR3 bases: TGTGCCAGCAGCATAAAGCGGAACCCTGGAAATGAGCAGTTCTTC. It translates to CASSIKRNPGNEQFF.

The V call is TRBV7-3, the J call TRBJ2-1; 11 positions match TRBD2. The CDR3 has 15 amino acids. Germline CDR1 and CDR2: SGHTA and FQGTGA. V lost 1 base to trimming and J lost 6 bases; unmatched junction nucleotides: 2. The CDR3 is CASSLSTSGSNEQFF. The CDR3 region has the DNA TGTGCCAGCAGCTTAAGCACTAGCGGGAGCAATGAGCAGTTCTTC.

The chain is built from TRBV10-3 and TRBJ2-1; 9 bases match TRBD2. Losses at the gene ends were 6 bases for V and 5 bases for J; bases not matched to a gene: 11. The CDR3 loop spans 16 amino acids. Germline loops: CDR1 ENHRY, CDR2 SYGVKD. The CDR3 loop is CAISSGGRGKDNEQFF. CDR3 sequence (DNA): TGTGCCATCAGCAGCGGGGGGCGGGGCAAGGACAATGAGCAGTTCTTC.

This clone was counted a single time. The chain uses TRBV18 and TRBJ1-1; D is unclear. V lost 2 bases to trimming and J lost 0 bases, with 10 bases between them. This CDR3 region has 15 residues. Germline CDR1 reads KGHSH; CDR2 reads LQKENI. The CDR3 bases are TGTGCCAGCTCACCAAGTGCCAGAATGAACACTGAAGCTTTCTTT. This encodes CASSPSARMNTEAFF.

CDR3 sequence reads: CASSLGLEGVTDTQYF. The CDR3 nucleotides read TGTGCCAGCAGCTTAGGATTGGAGGGAGTCACAGATACGCAGTATTTT. The chain employs TRBV11-3 and TRBJ2-3, with a weak D call TRBD2 (6 bases). The CDR3 has 16 amino acids. Germline lookup yields CDR1 SGHNT and CDR2 YENEEA. Trimming took 1 base from V and 2 from J, leaving 13 bases between them.

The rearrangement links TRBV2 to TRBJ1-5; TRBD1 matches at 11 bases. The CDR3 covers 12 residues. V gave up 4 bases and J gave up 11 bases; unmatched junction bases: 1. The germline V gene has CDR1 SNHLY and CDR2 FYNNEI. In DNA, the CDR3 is TGTGCCAGCAGTGGGGACAGGGGGGCCCAGCATTTT. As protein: CASSGDRGAQHF.

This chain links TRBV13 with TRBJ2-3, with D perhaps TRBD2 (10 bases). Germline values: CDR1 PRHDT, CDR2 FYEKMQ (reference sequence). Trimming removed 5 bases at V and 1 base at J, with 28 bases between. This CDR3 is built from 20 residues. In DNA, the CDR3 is TGTGCCAGCAGCCCCCTACAGGGGGCCTATACTAGCGGGGGCACAGATACGCAGTATTTT. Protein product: CASSPLQGAYTSGGTDTQYF.

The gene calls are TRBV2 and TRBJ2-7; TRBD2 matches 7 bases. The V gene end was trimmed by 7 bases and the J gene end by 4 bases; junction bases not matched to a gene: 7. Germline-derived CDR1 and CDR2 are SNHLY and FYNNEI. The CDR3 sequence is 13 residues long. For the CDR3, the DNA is TGTGCCAGCACTTGGGCTAGCGGTTACGAGCAGTACTTC. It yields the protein CASTWASGYEQYF.

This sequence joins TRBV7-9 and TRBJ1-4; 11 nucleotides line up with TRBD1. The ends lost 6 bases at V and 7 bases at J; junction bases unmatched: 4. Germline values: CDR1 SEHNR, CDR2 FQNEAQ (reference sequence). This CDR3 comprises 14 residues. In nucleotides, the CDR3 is TGTGCCAGCAGGAAGGGACAGGGGGGTGAAAAACTGTTTTTT. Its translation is CASRKGQGGEKLFF.

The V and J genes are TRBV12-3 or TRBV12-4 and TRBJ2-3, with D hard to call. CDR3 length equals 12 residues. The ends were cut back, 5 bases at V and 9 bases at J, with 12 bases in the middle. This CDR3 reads CASSSSGGTQYF. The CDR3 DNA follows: TGTGCCAGCAGTAGTAGTGGCGGCACGCAGTATTTT.